Shown below are 17 T cell receptor beta chains from a single sample sequenced in a study of regulatory T cells in long-lasting Graves disease. Building of the TCR beta libraries involved iRepertoire HTBI primers and Arm-PCR of CDR3 regions. TCRdb processed the multiplex PCR reads anew with MiXCR; each CDR3 protein has one entry. This table has a few hundred thousand distinct CDR3 sequences, about a quarter appearing once. Time point specified: persistent/refractory GD, antithyroid drugs over 5 years with positive TRAb. PBMCs were the source of the RNA used for TCR sequencing. This specimen was peripheral blood mononuclear cells (PBMCs), taken when the disease was refractory, from a patient treated with antithyroid drugs. These receptors all stem from a female donor with Graves disease.

The V gene is TRBV29-1, the J gene TRBJ2-4, with TRBD1 as a possible D gene (6 bases). V was trimmed by 6 bases and J by 2 bases, leaving 14 bases between them. Germline values: CDR1 SQVTM, CDR2 ANQGSEA. The CDR3 contains 14 residues. The chain's CDR3 is CSVELTGSKNIQYF. The CDR3 DNA sequence: TGCAGCGTGGAGCTGACAGGCTCCAAAAACATTCAGTACTTC.

This clonotype was seen only a few times. The chain is built from TRBV14 and TRBJ2-2; 10 bases fit TRBD2. With 4 bases clipped from V and 2 bases from J, the junction kept 16 bases outside the gene matches. CDR3 length: 20 amino acids. Germline-derived CDR1 and CDR2 are SGHDN and FVKESK. For the CDR3, the DNA is TGTGCCAGCAGCCTCGGAAGCCCACAGCGGGAGGGCGCTAACACCGGGGAGCTGTTTTTT. Its protein is CASSLGSPQREGANTGELFF.

As regards this clonotype: A single base separates this from a much larger clone, so it may be a read error. This chain's CDR3 is CASRGGFLGNQPQHF. CDR3 coding DNA: TGTGCCAGCAGGGGTGGGTTTTTAGGCAATCAGCCCCAGCATTTT. V usage is TRBV2 and J usage is TRBJ1-5; the D is unclear. The germline gives CDR1 SNHLY, CDR2 FYNNEI. V was pared by 6 bases and J by 2 bases, with 14 bases between. The CDR3 contains 15 residues.

The V gene is TRBV4-1, the J gene TRBJ2-2; 9 bases line up with TRBD1. This CDR3 has 14 amino acids. Germline lookup yields CDR1 MGHRA and CDR2 YSYEKL. The ends lost 1 base at V and 6 bases at J; junction bases unmatched: 0. CDR3 sequence (DNA): TGCGCCAGCAGCCAAGGGACAGGGGCCGGGGAGCTGTTTTTT. This translates into CASSQGTGAGELFF.

In the case of this clonotype: A read error is the likely source, as a far larger clone sits one nucleotide away. This chain connects TRBV7-3 to TRBJ1-5; D possibly corresponds to TRBD1 (6 bases). Looked up from germline, CDR1 is SGHTA and CDR2 is FQGTGA. The CDR3 runs to 13 residues. The CDR3 loop reads CASENREGQPRHF. The CDR3 coding sequence is TGTGCCAGCGAGAACAGGGAAGGTCAGCCCCGGCATTTT. The variable domain in full, completed from reference TRBV7-3 and TRBJ1-5, reads GAGVSQTPSNKVTEKGKYVELRCDPISGHTALYWYRQSLGQGPEFLIYFQGTGAADDSGLPNDRFFAVRPEGSVSTLKIQRTERGDSAVYLCASENREGQPRHFGDGTRLSIL.

The V call is TRBV6-1, the J call TRBJ2-1; 10 nucleotides match TRBD1. The CDR3 length is 15 residues. CDR1 is MNHNS and CDR2 is SASEGT in the germline V gene. V was pared by 7 bases and J by 6 bases, with 9 bases of the junction left unmatched. The CDR3 DNA sequence: TGTGCCAGCATACAACTGGGACAGGGGTCCAATGAGCAGTTCTTC. This translates into CASIQLGQGSNEQFF.

This clonotype was observed at least ten times. The J gene is TRBJ1-1, the V gene TRBV6-5; the D is unclear. Germline loops: CDR1 MNHEY, CDR2 SVGAGI. The CDR3 length is 13 residues. V dropped 4 bases and J dropped 2 bases, with 8 bases sitting between them. CDR3 protein: CASSLDVNTEAFF. CDR3 in DNA: TGTGCCAGCAGTTTGGACGTTAACACTGAAGCTTTCTTT.

J is TRBJ1-1 and V is TRBV15; TRBD1 might be the D (5 bases). The germline V and J ends were trimmed by 1 base and 3 bases, with 12 bases remaining between them. CDR1 and CDR2 (germline): LNHNV, YYDKDF (reference sequence). CDR3 length: 15 amino acids. The CDR3 coding sequence is TGTGCCACCAGCAGAGCGACGGGGCGGGACACTGAAGCTTTCTTT. This translates into CATSRATGRDTEAFF. Variable domain in full (rest from reference TRBV15 and TRBJ1-1): DAMVIQNPRYQVTQFGKPVTLSCSQTLNHNVMYWYQQKSSQAPKLLFHYYDKDFNNEADTPDNFQSRRPNTSFCFLDIRSPGLGDTAMYLCATSRATGRDTEAFFGQGTRLTVV.

This clonotype came up many times. The chain is built from TRBV6-2 or TRBV6-3 and TRBJ2-5; TRBD2 agrees at 13 bases. Germline V gene lookup returns CDR1 MNHEY and CDR2 SVGEGT. CDR3 length equals 15 residues. V lost 5 bases, J lost 5 bases, and 5 bases stayed unmatched. The CDR3 sequence: CASSRTSGRGETQYF. CDR3 DNA: TGTGCCAGCAGTCGTACTAGCGGGAGGGGGGAGACCCAGTACTTC.

Turning to this clonotype: It may be a read error: a sequence one base away is much more abundant. The chain couples TRBV7-8 to TRBJ2-5; D is uncertain. CDR1 is SGHVS, CDR2 FQNEAQ, per germline. There are 13 residues in the CDR3. V lost 8 bases to trimming and J lost 2 bases, with 12 bases between them. CDR3 sequence: CASGPLGQETQYF. The CDR3 region has the DNA TGTGCCAGCGGCCCACTGGGGCAAGAGACCCAGTACTTC.

The chain employs TRBV12-3 or TRBV12-4 and TRBJ1-2; TRBD1 agrees at 9 bases. The CDR3 covers 14 residues. The ends lost 3 bases at V and 3 bases at J; junction bases unmatched: 2. CDR3 protein: CASSLGDRDYGYTF. The DNA for the CDR3 is TGTGCCAGCAGTTTGGGGGACAGGGACTATGGCTACACCTTC.

In the case of this clonotype: A much larger clone lies one base from this, so it may be a read error. This chain links TRBV12-3 or TRBV12-4 with TRBJ1-1; D gene ambiguous. The CDR3 is 14 residues long. The CDR3 loop is CAGSFRALSTEAFF. Written as DNA, the CDR3 is TGTGCCGGCAGCTTCCGGGCCCTGAGCACTGAAGCTTTCTTT.

This clonotype was detected only a few times. This rearrangement joins TRBV7-2 to TRBJ2-5; 12 bases align to TRBD2. This CDR3 contains 16 residues. Germline loops: CDR1 SGHTA, CDR2 FQGNSA. J gave up 4 bases and V 2 bases, and 5 bases lay outside the gene matches. The CDR3 DNA follows: TGTGCCAGCAGCTTAATTGCTAGCGGGAGGGCAGAGACCCAGTACTTC. Its protein product is CASSLIASGRAETQYF.

This clonotype appeared many times. This chain joins TRBV2 and TRBJ1-4; D might be TRBD1 (5 bases). The CDR3 has 13 residues. With 7 bases removed from V and 5 bases from J, the gap between germline ends came to 11 bases. The germline CDR1 and CDR2 sequences are SNHLY and FYNNEI. The CDR3 nucleotides are TGTGCCAGCAAAACAGGCCGGAATGAAAAACTGTTTTTT. As protein: CASKTGRNEKLFF.

At least ten counts were recorded for this clonotype. This chain connects TRBV12-3 or TRBV12-4 to TRBJ2-5; 14 bases fit TRBD2. The V segment lost 3 bases and the J segment 5 bases; nucleotides outside the gene matches: 2. This CDR3 contains 15 residues. CDR3 bases: TGTGCCAGCAGTTTGACTAGCGGGAGGGTGGAGACCCAGTACTTC. Its translation: CASSLTSGRVETQYF.

This clonotype was recorded many times. The chain has TRBV28 and TRBJ1-5; D gene ambiguous. Looked up from germline, CDR1 is MDHEN and CDR2 is SYDVKM. Between the trimmed V and J ends, which lost 4 bases and 2 bases, there was a span of 15 bases. The CDR3 has 16 residues. CDR3: CASSSLVAGGNQPQHF. In nucleotides, the CDR3 is TGTGCCAGCAGTTCGTTGGTGGCCGGCGGCAATCAGCCCCAGCATTTT.

This clonotype has a count of ten or more. The chain is built from TRBV13 and TRBJ2-4, with 9 positions matching TRBD1. V dropped 6 bases and J dropped 1; count of bases not matched to a gene: 10. The CDR3 length is 17 residues. Germline V gives CDR1 PRHDT, CDR2 FYEKMQ (reference sequence). Here the CDR3 DNA reads TGTGCCAGCAGTTCCACCGGGACAGGGTATGCCAAAAACATTCAGTACTTC. It translates to CASSSTGTGYAKNIQYF.